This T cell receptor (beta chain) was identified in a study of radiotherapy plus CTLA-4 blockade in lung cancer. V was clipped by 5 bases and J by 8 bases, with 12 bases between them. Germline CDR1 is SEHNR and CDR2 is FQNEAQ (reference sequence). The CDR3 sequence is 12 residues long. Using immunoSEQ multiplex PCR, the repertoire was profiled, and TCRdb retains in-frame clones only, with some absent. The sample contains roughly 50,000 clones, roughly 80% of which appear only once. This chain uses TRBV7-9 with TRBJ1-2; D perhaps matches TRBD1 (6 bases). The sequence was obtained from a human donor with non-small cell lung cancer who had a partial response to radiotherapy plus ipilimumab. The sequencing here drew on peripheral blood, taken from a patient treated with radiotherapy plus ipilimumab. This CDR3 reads CASSPQGNGYTF. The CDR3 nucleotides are TGTGCCAGCAGCCCCCAGGGGAACGGCTACACCTTC.